This T cell receptor (beta chain) originates from a study of T-cell memory formation after mild COVID-19 (dated by TCRdb to the early 2020s). The study in broad terms: TCR sequence clusters from the two donors were largely donor specific. Longitudinal TCRalpha and TCRbeta repertoire sequencing tracked T-cell clones expanding and contracting after mild COVID-19 in a couple of donors. Two young, previously healthy adult volunteers made up the cohort, one male and one female.

What the study reported, not specific to this receptor: SARS-CoV-2 specificity was not confirmed for the second-wave clones peaking on day 37. Contracting CD4+ clones turned up mainly in the CM and EM memory subsets, whereas EMRA was where CD8+ clones were enriched. Some responding clones were detected in pre-infection memory, which suggested that pre-existing cross-reactive memory T cells had joined the SARS-CoV-2 response. Clones that contracted from day 15 to 85 showed balanced CD4/CD8 phenotypes, whereas a second wave of clones that expanded from day 15 to 37 leaned towards CD4+. The study included only two mild cases, and larger cohorts that include severe cases with pre-infection samples were judged to be necessary.

This clonotype was counted ten times or more. Its cognate antigen has yet to be identified. Base qualities are not recorded, but no much larger clone differs from it by a single base. For sequencing, an Illumina NovaSeq 6000 was employed. TCRalpha and TCRbeta cDNA libraries were built by 5'RACE with constant-segment primers, adding sample barcodes and unique molecular identifiers. RNA was extracted from every sample with Trizol reagent. The libraries were amplified in two PCR steps, and the second step added a second sample barcode and Illumina TruSeq adapters. Sequencing of the libraries was done on an Illumina NovaSeq, producing 2 x 150 bp paired-end reads. The paper's processing steps were these. Demultiplexing of reads and collapsing into UMI-guided consensus sequences were performed with migec v1.2.7. Using mixcr v2.1.11, UMI consensuses were aligned to TRA and TRB V and J templates and then assembled into clonotypes. A clonotype was counted as expanded or contracted only if both edgeR and NoisET called the change significant, with noise models trained on biological replicates. For edgeR calls, the cutoffs were a false discovery rate-adjusted p below 0.01 and a log2 fold-change threshold of 1. As an exploratory analysis of dynamics, PCA with hierarchical clustering was applied to max-normalized trajectories of the 1000 most abundant clonotypes. Separately sequenced CD4+ and CD8+ repertoires were used to assign the CD4 or CD8 phenotype of responding clones. TCRdb trimmed public reads at Q25 via fastp, called clones via MiXCR and kept in-frame beta chains. Rows are combined by CDR3 protein, so each entry shows the most common genes and DNA. TCRdb, not the authors, supplied the V and J calls. This sample holds 250,000 to 350,000 distinct CDR3 sequences; more than 15% were observed only once. About a fifth of the sample is taken by the ten largest.

Ficoll-Paque density gradient centrifugation was used to isolate PBMCs. This receptor was identified in a man aged 18 to 30 who had mild COVID-19 (a few samples of this study predate the infection). The sample titles of this study are shuffled in the database, so cell type and time point are left out; the donor was told from shared clones. The sequencing sample was made of PBMCs or a T cell subset sorted from them (not recorded which).

The CDR3 protein: CASSLQPQETQYF. The DNA reads as follows: TGCGCCAGCAGCTTACAGCCCCAAGAGACCCAGTACTTC. The chain joins TRBV5-1 to TRBJ2-5; a confident D gene designation cannot be given. V gives up 2 bases and J gives up 1 base, and the segment between their germline ends measures 6 bases. CDR1 and CDR2, per the germline V gene, are SGHRS and YFSETQ. Including cysteine and phenylalanine, the CDR3 has 13 amino acids. The retained sequence is limited to the CDR3, 39 bases, with the frame set at the first base.